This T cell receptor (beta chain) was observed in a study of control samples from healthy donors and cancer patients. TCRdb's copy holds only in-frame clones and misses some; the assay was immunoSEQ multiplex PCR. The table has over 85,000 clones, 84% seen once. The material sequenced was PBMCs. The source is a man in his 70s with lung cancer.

CDR3 sequence (DNA): TGTGCCTGGAGTGGCGCGTTAGGGGGCGGCTACGAGCAGTACTTC. Its translation is CAWSGALGGGYEQYF. V usage is TRBV30 and J usage is TRBJ2-7, with TRBD1 matching over 7 bases. After removal of 1 base from V and 3 bases from J, the junction contained 9 bases not matched to a gene. Germline V CDR1 and CDR2: GTSNPN, SVGIG (reference sequence). The CDR3 extends over 15 amino acids.